These 18 T cell receptor beta chains were sequenced from one sample in a study of vaccination effects on CD4 cells after COVID-19. Only in-frame clones appear in the TCRdb table, and some are missing; sequencing was by immunoSEQ multiplex PCR. The sample includes tens of thousands of clones, 65% to 80% of them seen just once. The authors isolated CD4+ T cells after nine to eleven days of culture. It was two doses of either the BNT162b2 or mRNA-1273 vaccine that participants received. Their specific antigens are unknown. Sequencing was performed on CD4+ T cells from PBMCs cultured without peptide, taken after COVID-19 vaccination. These receptors originate from a human donor who received a COVID-19 vaccine.

V and J are TRBV5-6 and TRBJ2-7; 9 bases line up with TRBD1. Germline V lookup: CDR1 SGHDT, CDR2 YYEEEE. This CDR3 has 15 amino acids. Losses at the gene ends were 4 bases for V and 1 base for J; bases not matched to a gene: 6. The CDR3 is CASSGSGTGSYEQYV. Here the CDR3 DNA reads TGTGCCAGCAGCGGATCCGGGACAGGGTCCTACGAGCAGTACGTC.

The chain has TRBV6-6 and TRBJ2-1; D uncertain. The CDR3 loop spans 12 amino acids. Trimming pared 1 base from V and 9 bases from J, leaving 7 bases between. Per the germline V gene, CDR1 is MNHNY and CDR2 is SVGAGI (reference sequence). CDR3 DNA sequence: TGTGCCAGCAGTTACTTGTCAGGTGAGCAGTTCTTC. Translated, it gives CASSYLSGEQFF.

This clone was seen a few times. The V call is TRBV5-6, the J call TRBJ1-4; a weak D match, TRBD1 (5 bases). The germline V gene encodes CDR1 SGHDT and CDR2 YYEEEE. V was cut by 4 bases and J by 8 bases, with 18 bases left in between. The CDR3 spans 15 residues. The CDR3 here is CASSGRGKGREKLFF. The CDR3 nucleotides read TGTGCCAGCAGCGGCCGGGGGAAAGGTCGGGAAAAACTGTTTTTT.

This rearrangement joins TRBV19 to TRBJ1-2; possible D gene TRBD1, 5 bases. The CDR3 covers 16 residues. Germline CDR1 reads LNHDA; CDR2 reads SQIVND (reference sequence). Between the trimmed V and J ends, which lost 1 base and 4 bases, there was a span of 16 bases. The CDR3 DNA is TGTGCCAGTAGTATAGCGAGGGGAAAAATCGCCTATGGCTACACCTTC. Translated: CASSIARGKIAYGYTF.

The V and J genes are TRBV7-8 and TRBJ1-3; D is perhaps TRBD1 (5 bases). The CDR3 extends over 15 amino acids. Trimming left V 5 bases short and J 0 bases short, with 11 bases between. The germline CDR1 and CDR2 sequences are SGHVS and FQNEAQ. The CDR3 here is CASSPGPSSGNTIYF. The CDR3 nucleotides read TGTGCCAGCAGCCCAGGGCCAAGCTCTGGAAACACCATATATTTT.

The V gene is TRBV29-1, the J gene TRBJ2-5; D is unresolved. This CDR3 contains 13 residues. Germline V gene data show CDR1 as SQVTM and CDR2 as ANQGSEA. Trimming shortened V by 1 base and J by 5 bases, and 11 bases separated the two germline ends. CDR3 in amino acids: CSVEVKIGETQYF. The CDR3, as DNA: TGCAGCGTTGAAGTCAAGATCGGGGAGACCCAGTACTTC.

This clone was detected only a few times. The V and J genes are TRBV5-4 and TRBJ2-3; D is unresolved. Trimming removed 4 bases at V and 5 bases at J, with 8 bases between. CDR3 length: 12 residues. Germline CDR1 reads SGHNT; CDR2 reads YYREEE (reference sequence). CDR3 residues: CASSVDGDTQYF. In DNA, the CDR3 is TGTGCCAGCAGCGTAGATGGAGATACGCAGTATTTT.

The chain joins TRBV20-1 to TRBJ2-3; TRBD1 aligns across 8 bases. Germline V gives CDR1 DFQATT, CDR2 SNEGSKA (reference sequence). The CDR3 is 14 amino acids. The V and J ends lost 3 bases and 4 bases, in that order; junction bases with no gene match: 6. The DNA for the CDR3 is TGCAGTGCTAGTTCCGCAGGGGGCTCAGATACGCAGTATTTT. Amino acids: CSASSAGGSDTQYF.

CDR3 region: CASSVTVSPGQGNEQFF. The CDR3 DNA follows: TGTGCCAGCAGCGTCACGGTCTCACCGGGACAGGGTAATGAGCAGTTCTTC. The chain couples TRBV9 to TRBJ2-1, with 9 bases aligning to TRBD1. The CDR3 spans 17 residues. Germline V gives CDR1 SGDLS, CDR2 YYNGEE. V trimming: 2 bases; J trimming: 7 bases; junction bases outside the gene matches: 13.

The V and J genes are TRBV5-4 and TRBJ2-2; D remains ambiguous. There are 13 residues in the CDR3. Trimming cost V 0 bases and J 8 bases, with 8 bases left between them. CDR1 SGHNT and CDR2 YYREEE come from the germline V gene (reference sequence). The CDR3: CASSLAGRGELFF. Here the CDR3 DNA reads TGTGCCAGCAGCTTGGCCGGAAGGGGGGAGCTGTTTTTT.

This clone has more than one count but fewer than ten. This rearrangement joins TRBV19 to TRBJ1-1, with unresolved D. This CDR3 has 13 residues. Trimming took off 6 bases at V and 2 bases at J, with 10 bases between the two ends. Per the germline V gene, CDR1 is LNHDA and CDR2 is SQIVND (reference sequence). The CDR3 protein is CASREDANTEAFF. The CDR3 DNA reads TGTGCCAGTAGGGAGGATGCTAACACTGAAGCTTTCTTT. The whole variable domain, filled in from reference TRBV19 and TRBJ1-1, reads DGGITQSPKYLFRKEGQNVTLSCEQNLNHDAMYWYRQDPGQGLRLIYYSQIVNDFQKGDIAEGYSVSREKKESFPLTVTSAQKNPTAFYLCASREDANTEAFFGQGTRLTVV.

This rearrangement joins TRBV18 to TRBJ1-6, with 8 nucleotides matching TRBD1. The CDR3 runs 16 residues. Germline CDR1 is KGHSH and CDR2 is LQKENI. The V segment lost 3 bases and the J segment 7 bases; nucleotides outside the gene matches: 8. For the CDR3, the DNA is TGTGCCAGCTCACCGCGGACAGGGTTTGGGAATTCACCCCTCCACTTT. Residues: CASSPRTGFGNSPLHF.

The chain recombines TRBV5-8 with TRBJ2-5, with 8 bases matching TRBD1. Germline V gene lookup returns CDR1 SGHTS and CDR2 YDEGEE. CDR3 length: 14 amino acids. The V segment lost 4 bases and the J segment 2 bases; nucleotides outside the gene matches: 4. CDR3 coding DNA: TGTGCCAGCAGCCGAGGACAGGGACAAGAGACCCAGTACTTC. Residues: CASSRGQGQETQYF.

The chain is built from TRBV19 and TRBJ1-5; TRBD1 matches at 7 bases. CDR3 length equals 15 residues. Germline values: CDR1 LNHDA, CDR2 SQIVND (reference sequence). V shed 6 bases and J 7 bases; nucleotides not matched to a gene: 12. Here the CDR3 reads CASRPNRGGLQPQHF. CDR3 coding DNA: TGTGCCAGTAGACCCAACAGGGGTGGATTGCAGCCCCAGCATTTT.

The gene calls are TRBV18 and TRBJ2-7, with D possibly matching TRBD1 (6 bases). V was pared by 4 bases and J by 2 bases, with 9 bases between. Per germline, CDR1 KGHSH and CDR2 LQKENI. The CDR3 totals 13 residues. CDR3 DNA: TGTGCCAGCTCACTGCCAGGGGCCTACGAGCAGTACGTC. This encodes CASSLPGAYEQYV.

The V call is TRBV9, the J call TRBJ2-3; D might be TRBD2 (7 bases). The ends were cut back, 0 bases at V and 2 bases at J, with 13 bases in the middle. The CDR3 is made up of 16 amino acids. Germline-derived CDR1 and CDR2 are SGDLS and YYNGEE. The CDR3 DNA reads as TGTGCCAGCAGCGTAGTGGGAGGGGGGGCCACAGATACGCAGTATTTT. Its translation is CASSVVGGGATDTQYF.

The J gene is TRBJ2-7, the V gene TRBV18; D is unclear. The germline CDR1 and CDR2 sequences are KGHSH and LQKENI. The CDR3 has 15 amino acids. V was pared by 6 bases and J by 1 base, with 16 bases between. The CDR3 DNA follows: TGTGCCAGCTCGCCCAGCCAATATTTGTCCTACGAGCAGTACGTC. Translating it yields CASSPSQYLSYEQYV.

The genes are TRBV2 and TRBJ2-7; weak D call: TRBD1 (6 bases). Trimming removed 7 bases from V and 7 bases from J, with 14 bases in between. From germline, CDR1 is SNHLY and CDR2 FYNNEI. CDR3 length: 12 amino acids. The CDR3: CASKRDTGEQYV. The CDR3 DNA sequence: TGTGCCAGCAAACGGGACACGGGGGAGCAGTACGTC.